These T cell receptor beta chains were read from a single sample in a study of T cell repertoires in cytomegalovirus infection. TCRdb recomputed calls from the reads with MiXCR, one row per CDR3 protein. The sample shows about 530,000 distinct CDR3 sequences, 26% of them seen only once. The specimen sequenced was PBMCs. Every receptor here comes from a human donor in good health (CMV status not recorded). Some clones in this sample may be carry-over from other donors' samples. Each CDR3 is given with its conserved first and last residue. A D gene is named only where the DNA matches it firmly. For some rows the clone size is stated as once, few or many, or as a class when expanded; others skip it.

cdr3_nt: TGTGCCAGCAGCACTGGGACTAGCGGGAGGCTCTCATGGTTGACCGGGGAGCTGTTTTTT
cdr3_aa: CASSTGTSGRLSWLTGELFF
v_call: TRBV11-3
j_call: TRBJ2-2
clone_size: many
d_call: TRBD2

cdr3_nt: TGTGCCAGCAGCACTCCAGGACTAGGGGGTTCATGGGAGCAGTTCTTC
cdr3_aa: CASSTPGLGGSWEQFF
v_call: TRBV7-6
j_call: TRBJ2-1
clone_size: .
d_call: .

cdr3_nt: TGTGCCAGCAGCGGGGTCCGCACATATACGCAGTATTTT
cdr3_aa: CASSGVRTYTQYF
v_call: TRBV7-9
j_call: TRBJ2-3
clone_size: .
d_call: .

cdr3_nt: TGTGCCAGTAGTATAGCCCTGAGGGGGACTCACTCTGAGCAGTTCTTC
cdr3_aa: CASSIALRGTHSEQFF
v_call: TRBV19
j_call: TRBJ2-1
clone_size: few
d_call: .

cdr3_nt: TGTGCCAGCAGTTACTCCCTAGAGGGGGTCAGGGGGCTGGGCTACACCTTC
cdr3_aa: CASSYSLEGVRGLGYTF
v_call: TRBV6-2/TRBV6-3
j_call: TRBJ1-2
clone_size: few
d_call: TRBD1

cdr3_nt: TGTGCCAGCAGCCGACGACAGGGGGCGAGCGCTTTCTTT
cdr3_aa: CASSRRQGASAFF
v_call: TRBV6-5
j_call: TRBJ1-1
clone_size: .
d_call: TRBD1

cdr3_nt: TGTGCCAGCAGCTCGGTACCAAGCCATGAGCAGTTCTTC
cdr3_aa: CASSSVPSHEQFF
v_call: TRBV11-1
j_call: TRBJ2-1
clone_size: .
d_call: .

cdr3_nt: TGCGCCAGCAGCTTGGAGCCACAGGCCCAACAGTTCTTC
cdr3_aa: CASSLEPQAQQFF
v_call: TRBV5-1
j_call: TRBJ2-1
clone_size: .
d_call: .

cdr3_nt: .
cdr3_aa: CASRPEDFGPETQYF
v_call: TRBV3-1
j_call: TRBJ2-5
clone_size: .
d_call: .

cdr3_nt: TGTGCCAGTACTTCGCCGGGACAGGGACTCTATGGCTACACCTTC
cdr3_aa: CASTSPGQGLYGYTF
v_call: TRBV12-3/TRBV12-4
j_call: TRBJ1-2
clone_size: many
d_call: TRBD1

cdr3_nt: TGTGCCAGCAATACGGGACAGGGACCAGATACGCAGTATTTT
cdr3_aa: CASNTGQGPDTQYF
v_call: TRBV6-1
j_call: TRBJ2-3
clone_size: many
d_call: TRBD1

cdr3_nt: TGTGCCAGCAGCCGGGGGACATTGCTTGCCCCCCTCCACTTT
cdr3_aa: CASSRGTLLAPLHF
v_call: TRBV7-2
j_call: TRBJ1-6
clone_size: many
d_call: .

cdr3_nt: TGTGCCAGTAGTCCCGAGACAGGGGGCGACTATGGCTACACCTTC
cdr3_aa: CASSPETGGDYGYTF
v_call: TRBV19
j_call: TRBJ1-2
clone_size: few
d_call: TRBD1

cdr3_nt: TGTGCCAGCAGCCTCAGGCTAGGCTTAGCCAAAAACATTCAGTACTTC
cdr3_aa: CASSLRLGLAKNIQYF
v_call: TRBV7-9
j_call: TRBJ2-4
clone_size: .
d_call: .

cdr3_nt: TGCAGTGCTAGAGCAGGGACAGAGACCCAGTACTTC
cdr3_aa: CSARAGTETQYF
v_call: TRBV20-1
j_call: TRBJ2-5
clone_size: .
d_call: .

cdr3_nt: TGTGCCAGCAGCATTCTAGCGGGAGGTTACAATGAGCAGTTCTTC
cdr3_aa: CASSILAGGYNEQFF
v_call: TRBV7-2
j_call: TRBJ2-1
clone_size: many
d_call: TRBD2

cdr3_nt: TGTGCCAGCAGCTCCTCGGACCGAGAGACCCAGTACTTC
cdr3_aa: CASSSSDRETQYF
v_call: TRBV7-2
j_call: TRBJ2-5
clone_size: few
d_call: .

cdr3_nt: TGCAGCGTTTGGGTGGCTAGCGGGACCTACGAGCAGTACTTC
cdr3_aa: CSVWVASGTYEQYF
v_call: TRBV29-1
j_call: TRBJ2-7
clone_size: .
d_call: TRBD2

cdr3_nt: TGCAGCGTTGCGGGACGCTTGGAGAGTAACTATGGCTACACCTTC
cdr3_aa: CSVAGRLESNYGYTF
v_call: TRBV29-1
j_call: TRBJ1-2
clone_size: .
d_call: .

cdr3_nt: TGTGCCAGCAGCCAAGATAGGGTTTGGCTAGCGGGATACAATGAGCAGTTCTTC
cdr3_aa: CASSQDRVWLAGYNEQFF
v_call: TRBV14
j_call: TRBJ2-1
clone_size: .
d_call: TRBD2

cdr3_nt: TGTGCCAGCAGGGAATTTAGCGGGAGGTCTGGGGAGCAGTTCTTC
cdr3_aa: CASREFSGRSGEQFF
v_call: TRBV6-2/TRBV6-3
j_call: TRBJ2-1
clone_size: few
d_call: TRBD2

cdr3_nt: TGCAGCGTTGTAGGGGGGGAGTGGGAGACCCAGTACTTC
cdr3_aa: CSVVGGEWETQYF
v_call: TRBV29-1
j_call: TRBJ2-5
clone_size: .
d_call: .

cdr3_nt: TGTGCCAGCAGCTTAGAGGGGACTAGCGTTTCAGATACGCAGTATTTT
cdr3_aa: CASSLEGTSVSDTQYF
v_call: TRBV7-2
j_call: TRBJ2-3
clone_size: many
d_call: TRBD2

cdr3_nt: TGTGCCAGCAGTTCATGGCTAGCGGGATCCCATATCAATGAGCAGTTCTTC
cdr3_aa: CASSSWLAGSHINEQFF
v_call: TRBV12-3/TRBV12-4
j_call: TRBJ2-1
clone_size: .
d_call: TRBD2

cdr3_nt: TGTGCCAGCAGCACCCTCACCGGGACATACGGCTACACCTTC
cdr3_aa: CASSTLTGTYGYTF
v_call: TRBV11-2
j_call: TRBJ1-2
clone_size: .
d_call: .

cdr3_nt: TGTGCCAGCAGCCCCCGACTAGCGGGAGGATGGGGGGAGCTGTTTTTT
cdr3_aa: CASSPRLAGGWGELFF
v_call: TRBV5-4
j_call: TRBJ2-2
clone_size: .
d_call: TRBD2

cdr3_nt: TGCAGTGCTACCCTAGTCCCCAGCTCCTACAATGAGCAGTTCTTC
cdr3_aa: CSATLVPSSYNEQFF
v_call: TRBV20-1
j_call: TRBJ2-1
clone_size: .
d_call: .

cdr3_nt: TGTGCCAGCAGCCCAAGGGGCCCCATAACCTACGAGCAGTACTTC
cdr3_aa: CASSPRGPITYEQYF
v_call: TRBV7-8
j_call: TRBJ2-7
clone_size: .
d_call: .

cdr3_nt: TGTGCCAGCAGCTTCGTTGGACTAGGAGTCTCCGGGGCCAACGTCCTGACTTTC
cdr3_aa: CASSFVGLGVSGANVLTF
v_call: TRBV5-8
j_call: TRBJ2-6
clone_size: .
d_call: TRBD2

cdr3_nt: TGCGCCAGCAGCTTGACGGAGGTAACCACTGAAGCTTTCTTT
cdr3_aa: CASSLTEVTTEAFF
v_call: TRBV5-1
j_call: TRBJ1-1
clone_size: .
d_call: .

cdr3_nt: TGCAGCGTTGAAGCCTACACGGGTGACACTGAAGCTTTCTTT
cdr3_aa: CSVEAYTGDTEAFF
v_call: TRBV29-1
j_call: TRBJ1-1
clone_size: few
d_call: .

cdr3_nt: TGTGCCAGCAGTGGCCCCATGACAGGGGGCCGGGAGACCCAGTACTTC
cdr3_aa: CASSGPMTGGRETQYF
v_call: TRBV2
j_call: TRBJ2-5
clone_size: .
d_call: TRBD1

cdr3_nt: TGTGCCAGCAGCAGAAAGGGGCACGAGCAGTACTTC
cdr3_aa: CASSRKGHEQYF
v_call: TRBV12-3/TRBV12-4
j_call: TRBJ2-7
clone_size: .
d_call: .

cdr3_nt: TGTGCCAGTAGCCAGCGGAACACTGAAGCTTTCTTT
cdr3_aa: CASSQRNTEAFF
v_call: TRBV19
j_call: TRBJ1-1
clone_size: many
d_call: .

cdr3_nt: TGTGCCAGCAGTTTATCTTCGGGGTCCACTGAAGCTTTCTTT
cdr3_aa: CASSLSSGSTEAFF
v_call: TRBV12-3/TRBV12-4
j_call: TRBJ1-1
clone_size: .
d_call: .

cdr3_nt: TGTGCCAGCAGTCTCGGACAGGGTTTTCTGTATTTT
cdr3_aa: CASSLGQGFLYF
v_call: TRBV28
j_call: TRBJ2-3
clone_size: .
d_call: TRBD1

cdr3_nt: TGTGCCTGGAGTGTTTCGACCCGGACTAGCGGGAGGGCCTTTGAGCAGTTCTTC
cdr3_aa: CAWSVSTRTSGRAFEQFF
v_call: TRBV30
j_call: TRBJ2-1
clone_size: .
d_call: TRBD2

cdr3_nt: TGTGCCAGCGGACGGGAGTACACAGATACGCAGTATTTT
cdr3_aa: CASGREYTDTQYF
v_call: TRBV7-9
j_call: TRBJ2-3
clone_size: .
d_call: .

cdr3_nt: TGCGCCAGCAGCATTTCGACAGGGCCGGATGAGCAGTTCTTC
cdr3_aa: CASSISTGPDEQFF
v_call: TRBV5-1
j_call: TRBJ2-1
clone_size: .
d_call: TRBD1

cdr3_nt: TGCAGCGTTGTTTGGGCAGCTAATGAAAAACTGTTTTTT
cdr3_aa: CSVVWAANEKLFF
v_call: TRBV29-1
j_call: TRBJ1-4
clone_size: .
d_call: .

cdr3_nt: TGTGCCAGCAGCTTCGGGACTCTTGACACCGGGGAGCTGTTTTTT
cdr3_aa: CASSFGTLDTGELFF
v_call: TRBV5-6
j_call: TRBJ2-2
clone_size: few
d_call: .

cdr3_nt: TGTGCCATCAGAACGGGACCGGACACCATATATTTT
cdr3_aa: CAIRTGPDTIYF
v_call: TRBV10-3
j_call: TRBJ1-3
clone_size: .
d_call: .

cdr3_nt: TGTGCCAGCAGCTTAGTTCCTAGTCCGAGCGAGCAGTACTTC
cdr3_aa: CASSLVPSPSEQYF
v_call: TRBV11-2
j_call: TRBJ2-7
clone_size: few
d_call: .

cdr3_nt: TGTGCCAGCACCCCCGGTTGGGACAGGGGTCTCGAGACCCAGTACTTC
cdr3_aa: CASTPGWDRGLETQYF
v_call: TRBV6-1
j_call: TRBJ2-5
clone_size: .
d_call: TRBD1

cdr3_nt: TGTGCCAGCAGTTTTATCAGGGATTCGAATATCGCCTACGAGCAGTACTTC
cdr3_aa: CASSFIRDSNIAYEQYF
v_call: TRBV27
j_call: TRBJ2-7
clone_size: .
d_call: .

cdr3_nt: TGTGCCAGTAGAAGTCTAGATAAAGAGACCCAGTACTTC
cdr3_aa: CASRSLDKETQYF
v_call: TRBV19
j_call: TRBJ2-5
clone_size: .
d_call: .

cdr3_nt: TGTGCCAGCAGTTTATATTCTGGCAGGCGGGACACTGAAGCTTTCTTT
cdr3_aa: CASSLYSGRRDTEAFF
v_call: TRBV28
j_call: TRBJ1-1
clone_size: .
d_call: .